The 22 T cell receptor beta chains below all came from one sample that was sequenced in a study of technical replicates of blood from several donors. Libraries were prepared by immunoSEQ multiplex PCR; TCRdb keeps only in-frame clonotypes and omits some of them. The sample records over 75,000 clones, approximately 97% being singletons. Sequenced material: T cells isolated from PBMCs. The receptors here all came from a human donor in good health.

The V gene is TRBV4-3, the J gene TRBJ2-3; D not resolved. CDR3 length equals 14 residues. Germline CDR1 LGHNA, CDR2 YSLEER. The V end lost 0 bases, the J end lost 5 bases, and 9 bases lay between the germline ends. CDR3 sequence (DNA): TGCGCCAGCAGCCAAGATCGAGGAGAAGATACGCAGTATTTT. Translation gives CASSQDRGEDTQYF.

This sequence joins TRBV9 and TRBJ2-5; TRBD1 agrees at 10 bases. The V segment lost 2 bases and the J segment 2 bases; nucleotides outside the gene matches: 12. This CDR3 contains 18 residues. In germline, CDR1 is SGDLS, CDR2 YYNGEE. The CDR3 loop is CASSVAGLDRGPQETQYF. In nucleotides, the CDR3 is TGTGCCAGCAGCGTCGCAGGCTTAGACAGGGGGCCTCAAGAGACCCAGTACTTC.

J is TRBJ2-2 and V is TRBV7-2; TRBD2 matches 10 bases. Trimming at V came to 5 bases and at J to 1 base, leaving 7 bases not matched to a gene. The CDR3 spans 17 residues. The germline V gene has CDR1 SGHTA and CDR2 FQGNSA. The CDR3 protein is CASSQPLAGGNTGELFF. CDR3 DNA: TGTGCCAGCAGCCAACCCTTAGCGGGAGGGAACACCGGGGAGCTGTTTTTT.

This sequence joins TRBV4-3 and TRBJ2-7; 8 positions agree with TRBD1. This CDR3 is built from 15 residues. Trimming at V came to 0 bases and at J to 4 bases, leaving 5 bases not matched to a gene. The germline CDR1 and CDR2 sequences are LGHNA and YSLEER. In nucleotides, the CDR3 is TGCGCCAGCAGCCAAGACAGGGGGCGCGCATACGAGCAGTACTTC. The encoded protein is CASSQDRGRAYEQYF.

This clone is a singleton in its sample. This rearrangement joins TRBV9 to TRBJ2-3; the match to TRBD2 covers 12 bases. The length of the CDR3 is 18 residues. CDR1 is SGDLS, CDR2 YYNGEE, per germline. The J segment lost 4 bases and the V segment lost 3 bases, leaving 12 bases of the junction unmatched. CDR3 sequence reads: CASSGHPHWTSGADTQYF. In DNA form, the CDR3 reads TGTGCCAGCAGCGGACACCCACATTGGACTAGCGGGGCAGATACGCAGTATTTT.

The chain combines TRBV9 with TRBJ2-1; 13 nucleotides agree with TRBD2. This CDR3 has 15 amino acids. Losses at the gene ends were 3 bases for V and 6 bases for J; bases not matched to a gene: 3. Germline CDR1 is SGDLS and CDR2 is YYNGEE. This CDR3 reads CASSEGLAGVNEQFF. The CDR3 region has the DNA TGTGCCAGCAGCGAAGGACTAGCGGGAGTCAATGAGCAGTTCTTC.

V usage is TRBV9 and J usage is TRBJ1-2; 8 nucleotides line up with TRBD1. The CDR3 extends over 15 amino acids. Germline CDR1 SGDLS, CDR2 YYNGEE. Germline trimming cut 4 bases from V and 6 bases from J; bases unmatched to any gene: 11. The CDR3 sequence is CASSPRTGIKDGYTF. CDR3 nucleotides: TGTGCCAGCAGCCCCCGGACAGGGATTAAGGATGGCTACACCTTC.

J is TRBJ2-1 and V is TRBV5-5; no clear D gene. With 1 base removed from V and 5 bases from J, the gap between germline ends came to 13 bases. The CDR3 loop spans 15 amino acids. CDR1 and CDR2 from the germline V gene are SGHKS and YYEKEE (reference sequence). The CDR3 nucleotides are TGTGCCAGCAGCTTGTTTATCGGGTTTAACAATGAGCAGTTCTTC. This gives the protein CASSLFIGFNNEQFF.

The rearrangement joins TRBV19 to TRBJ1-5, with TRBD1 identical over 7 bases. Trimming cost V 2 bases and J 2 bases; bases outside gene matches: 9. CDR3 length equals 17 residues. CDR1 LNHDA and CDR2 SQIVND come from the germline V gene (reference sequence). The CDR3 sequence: CASSIRGLRQGNQPQHF. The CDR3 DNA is TGTGCCAGTAGTATAAGGGGGCTCAGACAGGGCAATCAGCCCCAGCATTTT.

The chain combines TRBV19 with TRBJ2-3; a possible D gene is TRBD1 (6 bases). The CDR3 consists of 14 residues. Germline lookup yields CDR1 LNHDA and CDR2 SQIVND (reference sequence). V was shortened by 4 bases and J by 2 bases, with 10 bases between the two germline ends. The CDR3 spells CASSRPGVTDTQYF. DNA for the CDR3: TGTGCCAGTAGTAGGCCAGGGGTCACAGATACGCAGTATTTT.

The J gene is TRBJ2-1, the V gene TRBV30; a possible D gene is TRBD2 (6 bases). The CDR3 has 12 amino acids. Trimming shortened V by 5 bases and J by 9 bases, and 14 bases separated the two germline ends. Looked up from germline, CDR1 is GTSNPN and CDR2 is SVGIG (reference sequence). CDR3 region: CAWGGGLVEQFF. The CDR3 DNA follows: TGTGCCTGGGGGGGAGGCTTGGTTGAGCAGTTCTTC.

This CDR3 reads CASSVTASQNEQFF. DNA for the CDR3: TGTGCCAGCAGCGTAACGGCTAGCCAGAATGAGCAGTTCTTC. This rearrangement joins TRBV9 to TRBJ2-1, with TRBD2 as a possible D gene (5 bases). The CDR3 contains 14 residues. Per the germline V gene, CDR1 is SGDLS and CDR2 is YYNGEE. The V end lost 1 base, the J end lost 7 bases, and 12 bases lay between the germline ends.

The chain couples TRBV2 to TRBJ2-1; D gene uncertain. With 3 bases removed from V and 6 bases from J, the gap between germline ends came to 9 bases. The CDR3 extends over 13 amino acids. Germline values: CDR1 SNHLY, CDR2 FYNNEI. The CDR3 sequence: CASSDSSPNEQFF. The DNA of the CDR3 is TGTGCCAGCAGTGACTCGAGTCCCAATGAGCAGTTCTTC.

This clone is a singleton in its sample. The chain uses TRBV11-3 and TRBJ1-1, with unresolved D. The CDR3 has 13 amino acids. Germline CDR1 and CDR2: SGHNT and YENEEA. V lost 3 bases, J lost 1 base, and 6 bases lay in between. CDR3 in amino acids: CASSFEGNTEAFF. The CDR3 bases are TGTGCCAGCAGCTTTGAGGGGAACACTGAAGCTTTCTTT. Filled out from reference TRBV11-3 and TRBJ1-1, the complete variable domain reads EAGVVQSPRYKIIEKKQPVAFWCNPISGHNTLYWYLQNLGQGPELLIRYENEEAVDDSQLPKDRFSAERLKGVDSTLKIQPAELGDSAVYLCASSFEGNTEAFFGQGTRLTVV.

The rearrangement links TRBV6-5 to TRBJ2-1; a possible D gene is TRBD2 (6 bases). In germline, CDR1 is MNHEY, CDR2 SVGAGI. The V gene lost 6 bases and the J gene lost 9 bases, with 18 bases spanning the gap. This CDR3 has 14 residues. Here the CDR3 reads CASSPLAGSSEQFF. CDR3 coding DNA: TGTGCCAGCAGCCCCTTGGCGGGAAGTAGTGAGCAGTTCTTC.

CDR3 nucleotides: TGTGCCAGCAGTGAGATAACCAGGCTGTTTTTT. Its protein product is CASSEITRLFF. The chain recombines TRBV2 with TRBJ1-4; no clear D. The CDR3 runs 11 residues. V lost 3 bases to trimming and J lost 14 bases, with 10 bases between them. Per germline, CDR1 SNHLY and CDR2 FYNNEI.

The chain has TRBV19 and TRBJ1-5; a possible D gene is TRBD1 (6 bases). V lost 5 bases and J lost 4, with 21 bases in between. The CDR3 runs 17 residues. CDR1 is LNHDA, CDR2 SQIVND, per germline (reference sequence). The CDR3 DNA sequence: TGTGCCAGTAGTCAGGGTCTATCGAGACAGGAAAATCAGCCCCAGCATTTT. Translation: CASSQGLSRQENQPQHF.

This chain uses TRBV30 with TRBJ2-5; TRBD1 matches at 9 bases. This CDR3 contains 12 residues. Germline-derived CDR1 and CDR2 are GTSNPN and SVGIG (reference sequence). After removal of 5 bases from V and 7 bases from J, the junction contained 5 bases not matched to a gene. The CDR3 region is CAWQGTGRTQYF. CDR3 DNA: TGTGCCTGGCAAGGGACAGGGCGGACCCAGTACTTC. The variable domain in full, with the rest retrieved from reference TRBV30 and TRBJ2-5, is SQTIHQWPATLVQPVGSPLSLECTVEGTSNPNLYWYRQAAGRGLQLLFYSVGIGQISSEVPQNLSASRPQDRQFILSSKKLLLSDSGFYLCAWQGTGRTQYFGPGTRLLVL.

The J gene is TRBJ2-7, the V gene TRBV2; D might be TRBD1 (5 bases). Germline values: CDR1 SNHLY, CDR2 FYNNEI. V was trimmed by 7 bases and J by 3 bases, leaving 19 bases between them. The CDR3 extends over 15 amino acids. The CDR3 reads CASTNPQAIGYEQYF. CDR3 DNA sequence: TGTGCCAGCACAAACCCACAGGCGATTGGCTACGAGCAGTACTTC.

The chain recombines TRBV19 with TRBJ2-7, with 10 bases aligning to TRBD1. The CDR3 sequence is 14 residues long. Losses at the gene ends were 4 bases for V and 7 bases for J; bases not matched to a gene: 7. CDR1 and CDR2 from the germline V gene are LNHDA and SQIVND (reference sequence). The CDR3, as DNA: TGTGCCAGTAGTACGGGACAGGGGCGGTGGGAGCAGTACTTC. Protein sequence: CASSTGQGRWEQYF.

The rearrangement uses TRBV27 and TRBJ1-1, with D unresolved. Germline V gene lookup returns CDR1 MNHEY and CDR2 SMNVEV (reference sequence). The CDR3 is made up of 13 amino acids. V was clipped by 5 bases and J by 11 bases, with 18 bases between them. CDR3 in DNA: TGTGCCAGCAGTATAGGACTGCTTTCGAGTGCTTTCTTT. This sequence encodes CASSIGLLSSAFF.

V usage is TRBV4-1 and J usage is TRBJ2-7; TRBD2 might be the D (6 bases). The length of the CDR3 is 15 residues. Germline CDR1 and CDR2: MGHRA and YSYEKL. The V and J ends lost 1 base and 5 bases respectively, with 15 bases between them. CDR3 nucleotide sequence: TGCGCCAGCAGCCAAGGACTAGTTATTTCCCACGAGCAGTACTTC. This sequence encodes CASSQGLVISHEQYF.